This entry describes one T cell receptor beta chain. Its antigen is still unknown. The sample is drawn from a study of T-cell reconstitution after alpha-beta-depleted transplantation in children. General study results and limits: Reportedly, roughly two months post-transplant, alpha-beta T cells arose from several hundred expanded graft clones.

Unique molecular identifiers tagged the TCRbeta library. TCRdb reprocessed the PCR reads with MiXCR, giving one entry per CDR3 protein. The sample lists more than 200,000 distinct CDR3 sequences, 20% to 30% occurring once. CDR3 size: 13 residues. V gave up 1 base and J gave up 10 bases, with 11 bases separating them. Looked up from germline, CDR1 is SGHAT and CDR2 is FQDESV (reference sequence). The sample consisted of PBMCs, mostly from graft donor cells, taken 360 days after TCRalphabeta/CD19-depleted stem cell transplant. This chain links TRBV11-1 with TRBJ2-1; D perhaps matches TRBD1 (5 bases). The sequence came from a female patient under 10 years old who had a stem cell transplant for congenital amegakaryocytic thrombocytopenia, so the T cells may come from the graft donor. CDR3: CASSLVGLMEQFF. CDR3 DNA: TGTGCCAGCAGCTTAGTGGGGCTAATGGAGCAGTTCTTC.